This TCR beta chain was retrieved from a study of T cells after yellow fever vaccination. This clonotype has ten or more counts. One entry per CDR3 protein results from TCRdb running MiXCR on the 5' RACE reads. The sample lists 250,000 to 350,000 distinct CDR3 sequences, approximately 4.5% seen once, with 19% in the top ten. Germline trimming cut 10 bases from V and 4 bases from J; bases unmatched to any gene: 4. The CDR3 consists of 12 residues. CDR1 and CDR2 (germline): MNHNY, SVGAGI (reference sequence). Sequencing was performed on PBMCs, taken 15 days after the yellow fever booster vaccination. This clonotype originated in a man between 18 and 35 years old who received the YFV17D yellow fever vaccine. V and J are TRBV6-6 and TRBJ2-3; 8 bases map to TRBD2. The CDR3 DNA reads as TGTGCCACCGGGGGGGCCCCAGATACGCAGTATTTT. It codes for CATGGAPDTQYF.